This TCR beta chain appears in the sequencing data of a study of blood T cell repertoires in COVID-19. Looking at the study overall: Some COVID-19 samples were acute and others convalescent; all came from the United States, Italy and Spain. Sources were T cells, B-cell-depleted T cells, or PBMCs; the material itself was cDNA or gDNA.

Study processing details: Amplification with reference gene primers provided the estimates of nucleated cell counts. Assay used: immunoSEQ multiplex PCR; TCRdb lists only in-frame clones, some missing. V and J calls and clone size follow that table, whereas D and trimming were derived from the DNA. The table has 70,000 or so clones, 75% to 80% seen once. The source is a human donor in a cohort sampled during active COVID-19. The sample comprised peripheral blood.

The CDR3 DNA reads as TGTGCCAGTAGTATCTACCACAGGAACTCCTACGAGCAGTACTTC. Translating gives CASSIYHRNSYEQYF. The chain joins TRBV19 to TRBJ2-7, with D tentatively TRBD1 (5 bases). The V end lost 3 bases, the J end lost 0 bases, and 12 bases lay between the germline ends. This CDR3 region has 15 residues. CDR1 and CDR2 (germline): LNHDA, SQIVND (reference sequence). Using reference TRBV19 and TRBJ2-7 for the parts outside the CDR3, the full variable domain is DGGITQSPKYLFRKEGQNVTLSCEQNLNHDAMYWYRQDPGQGLRLIYYSQIVNDFQKGDIAEGYSVSREKKESFPLTVTSAQKNPTAFYLCASSIYHRNSYEQYFGPGTRLTVT.